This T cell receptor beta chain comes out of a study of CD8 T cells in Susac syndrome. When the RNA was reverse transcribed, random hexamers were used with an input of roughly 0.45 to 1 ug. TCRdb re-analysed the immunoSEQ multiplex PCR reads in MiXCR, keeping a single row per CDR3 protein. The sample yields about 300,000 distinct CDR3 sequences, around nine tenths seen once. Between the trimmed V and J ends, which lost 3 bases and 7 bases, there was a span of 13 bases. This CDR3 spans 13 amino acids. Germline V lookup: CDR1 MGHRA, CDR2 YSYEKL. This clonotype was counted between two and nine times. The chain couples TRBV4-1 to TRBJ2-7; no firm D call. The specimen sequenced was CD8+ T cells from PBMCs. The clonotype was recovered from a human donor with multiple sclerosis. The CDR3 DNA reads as TGCGCCAGCAGCCACGCCGTTGATGGGGAGCAGTACTTC. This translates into CASSHAVDGEQYF.